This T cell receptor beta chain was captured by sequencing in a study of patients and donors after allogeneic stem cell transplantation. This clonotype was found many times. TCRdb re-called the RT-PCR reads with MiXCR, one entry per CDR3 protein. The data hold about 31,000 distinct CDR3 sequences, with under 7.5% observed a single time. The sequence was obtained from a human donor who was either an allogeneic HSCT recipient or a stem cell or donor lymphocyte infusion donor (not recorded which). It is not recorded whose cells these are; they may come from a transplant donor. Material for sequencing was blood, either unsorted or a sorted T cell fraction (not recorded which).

CDR3: CASTPLAGGFLDTQYF. CDR3 nucleotides: TGTGCCAGCACCCCGCTAGCGGGAGGGTTTTTGGATACGCAGTATTTT. The chain combines TRBV12-3 or TRBV12-4 with TRBJ2-3; TRBD2 matches at 12 bases. The CDR3 covers 16 residues. Trimming cost V 7 bases and J 6 bases; bases outside gene matches: 11.